These 19 T cell receptor beta chains were all obtained from the same sample, sequenced in a study of blood T cell repertoires in COVID-19. Profiling relied on immunoSEQ multiplex PCR, and the TCRdb table lists in-frame clones only, not all of them. This sample has around 220,000 clones, with around 86% found just once. The sample taken for sequencing was peripheral blood. These receptors all stem from a woman at least 80 years old with COVID-19, enrolled during active disease.

This clone occurred a few times. The chain is built from TRBV7-9 and TRBJ2-1, with 8 bases matching TRBD1. Germline V gene sequence: CDR1 SEHNR, CDR2 FQNEAQ (reference sequence). The CDR3 is 16 residues long. Trimming cost V 2 bases and J 5 bases; bases outside gene matches: 8. CDR3 amino acids: CASSLRAGGRDNEQFF. CDR3 DNA sequence: TGTGCCAGCAGCTTAAGGGCAGGGGGCCGGGACAATGAGCAGTTCTTC.

As regards this clone: Other DNA sequences in this specimen translate into the identical CDR3. The chain links TRBV29-1 to TRBJ1-5, with 7 bases matching TRBD1. Trimming cost V 4 bases and J 0 bases; bases outside gene matches: 12. The CDR3 spans 17 residues. The germline V gene has CDR1 SQVTM and CDR2 ANQGSEA. The CDR3 region has the DNA TGCAGCGTTGGTTCGAGACAGGGAGGCGGTAGCAATCAGCCCCAGCATTTT. It translates to CSVGSRQGGGSNQPQHF.

The V gene is TRBV29-1, the J gene TRBJ1-1; D might be TRBD1 (5 bases). Germline CDR1 and CDR2: SQVTM and ANQGSEA. CDR3 length: 15 amino acids. The ends were cut back, 3 bases at V and 4 bases at J, with 18 bases in the middle. CDR3 loop: CSVDGWRGGGTEAFF. As DNA, the CDR3 is TGCAGCGTTGATGGTTGGCGTGGGGGAGGCACTGAAGCTTTCTTT. The full variable domain, in which reference TRBV29-1 and TRBJ1-1 provide the parts outside the CDR3, is SAVISQKPSRDICQRGTSLTIQCQVDSQVTMMFWYRQQPGQSLTLIATANQGSEATYESGFVIDKFPISRPNLTFSTLTVSNMSPEDSSIYLCSVDGWRGGGTEAFFGQGTRLTVV.

In its sample, this clone was seen once. The chain has TRBV7-2 and TRBJ1-2, with a possible D match to TRBD1 (5 bases). This CDR3 contains 16 residues. Germline V gene data show CDR1 as SGHTA and CDR2 as FQGNSA. Between the trimmed V and J ends, which lost 2 bases and 8 bases, there was a span of 21 bases. Here the CDR3 reads CASSLSLQGPSNGYTF. CDR3 sequence (DNA): TGTGCCAGCAGCTTAAGTCTCCAGGGCCCTTCAAACGGCTACACCTTC.

This clone was recorded once. The genes are TRBV6-4 and TRBJ2-6; TRBD1 might be the D (6 bases). CDR3 size: 14 residues. With 6 bases removed from V and 4 bases from J, the gap between germline ends came to 10 bases. Looked up from germline, CDR1 is MRHNA and CDR2 is SNTAGT. CDR3 residues: CASSQGSGANVLTF. The CDR3 bases are TGTGCCAGCAGCCAGGGGTCCGGGGCCAACGTCCTGACTTTC.

The chain is built from TRBV30 and TRBJ1-2; the match to TRBD1 covers 9 bases. The CDR3 covers 15 residues. V was clipped by 5 bases and J by 8 bases; unmatched bases: 15. CDR1 GTSNPN and CDR2 SVGIG come from the germline V gene (reference sequence). The chain's CDR3 is CAWLKQGARREGYTF. CDR3 nucleotides: TGTGCCTGGCTGAAACAGGGGGCGAGGAGGGAGGGCTACACCTTC.

This clone was detected only a few times. The V call is TRBV5-6, the J call TRBJ1-5; D gene uncertain. The CDR3 covers 16 residues. Germline values: CDR1 SGHDT, CDR2 YYEEEE. V was pared by 4 bases and J by 0 bases, with 14 bases between. The CDR3 loop is CASSRYRENSNQPQHF. The CDR3 DNA sequence: TGTGCCAGCAGCCGCTACCGGGAGAATAGCAATCAGCCCCAGCATTTT.

The chain combines TRBV9 with TRBJ2-1; 15 bases agree with TRBD2. V was pared by 4 bases and J by 5 bases, with 7 bases of the junction left unmatched. This CDR3 is built from 17 residues. Germline V gene data show CDR1 as SGDLS and CDR2 as YYNGEE. This CDR3 is CASSPGLAGGRDNEQFF. CDR3 bases: TGTGCCAGCAGCCCTGGACTAGCGGGGGGGCGGGACAATGAGCAGTTCTTC.

The chain carries TRBV6-6 and TRBJ1-5, with D hard to call. CDR3 length: 14 amino acids. V lost 2 bases and J lost 2, with 7 bases in between. Looked up from germline, CDR1 is MNHNY and CDR2 is SVGAGI (reference sequence). Here the CDR3 reads CASSYNSGNQPQHF. The CDR3 DNA reads as TGTGCCAGCAGTTACAACTCTGGCAATCAGCCCCAGCATTTT.

V is TRBV18 and J is TRBJ1-4, with 8 bases identical to TRBD1. The CDR3 has 14 residues. After removal of 6 bases from V and 3 bases from J, the junction contained 3 bases not matched to a gene. CDR1 is KGHSH, CDR2 LQKENI, per germline. The DNA of the CDR3 is TGTGCCAGCTCGCCGGACAGGGCTAATGAAAAACTGTTTTTT. This codes for CASSPDRANEKLFF.

The gene calls are TRBV18 and TRBJ2-5; 7 bases line up with TRBD1. Looked up from germline, CDR1 is KGHSH and CDR2 is LQKENI. The CDR3 covers 14 residues. Germline trimming cut 3 bases from V and 4 bases from J; bases unmatched to any gene: 5. The DNA of the CDR3 is TGTGCCAGCTCACCGGGGACAGTAGGAGAGACCCAGTACTTC. Residues: CASSPGTVGETQYF. Combining the CDR3 with reference TRBV18 and TRBJ2-5 gives the whole variable domain NAGVMQNPRHLVRRRGQEARLRCSPMKGHSHVYWYRQLPEEGLKFMVYLQKENIIDESGMPKERFSAEFPKEGPSILRIQQVVRGDSAAYFCASSPGTVGETQYFGPGTRLLVL.

The CDR3 sequence: CASSLGYLAGLGDTQYF. CDR3 DNA: TGTGCCAGCAGCTTAGGGTACCTAGCGGGATTGGGAGATACGCAGTATTTT. This chain links TRBV7-9 with TRBJ2-3, with 9 bases fitting TRBD2. Germline V lookup: CDR1 SEHNR, CDR2 FQNEAQ (reference sequence). With 1 base clipped from V and 5 bases from J, the junction kept 10 bases outside the gene matches. The CDR3 extends over 17 amino acids.

The gene calls are TRBV28 and TRBJ2-3; D possibly corresponds to TRBD2 (5 bases). The CDR3 spans 14 residues. V lost 4 bases and J 2 bases, leaving 10 bases between the germline ends. Germline loops: CDR1 MDHEN, CDR2 SYDVKM. This CDR3 reads CASSWPGNTDTQYF. The CDR3 DNA reads TGTGCCAGCAGTTGGCCCGGGAACACAGATACGCAGTATTTT.

V usage is TRBV7-9 and J usage is TRBJ1-1, with a tentative D call TRBD1 (5 bases). The CDR3 is 13 amino acids. Germline V CDR1 and CDR2: SEHNR, FQNEAQ (reference sequence). With 8 bases removed from V and 4 bases from J, the gap between germline ends came to 14 bases. Written as DNA, the CDR3 is TGTGCCAGCCGCCTCAGCGGGGGCACTGAAGCTTTCTTT. It encodes CASRLSGGTEAFF.

V and J are TRBV3-1 (or the pseudogene TRBV3-2) and TRBJ2-2; 10 bases are shared with TRBD2. This CDR3 is built from 16 residues. V shed 4 bases and J 3 bases; nucleotides not matched to a gene: 5. The V gene's germline CDR1 is LGHDT and CDR2 YNNKEL (reference sequence). DNA for the CDR3: TGTGCCAGCAGCCGGCTAGCGGGGGTGGACACCGGGGAGCTGTTTTTT. This sequence encodes CASSRLAGVDTGELFF.

This chain joins TRBV6-2 or TRBV6-3 and TRBJ1-5, with D maybe TRBD1 (6 bases). V was cut by 6 bases and J by 5 bases, with 20 bases left in between. The CDR3 covers 16 residues. CDR1 is MNHEY, CDR2 SVGEGT, per germline. CDR3 sequence reads: CASSPTGLGEHQPQHF. DNA for the CDR3: TGTGCCAGCAGCCCTACAGGGTTGGGGGAACATCAGCCCCAGCATTTT.

J is TRBJ2-7 and V is TRBV7-9; 10 bases are shared with TRBD2. Germline CDR1 reads SEHNR; CDR2 reads FQNEAQ (reference sequence). This CDR3 contains 15 residues. With 0 bases clipped from V and 9 bases from J, the junction kept 8 bases outside the gene matches. CDR3 sequence: CASSLAGLAGARQYF. Here the CDR3 DNA reads TGTGCCAGCAGCTTAGCGGGCCTAGCGGGAGCTCGGCAGTACTTC.

This clone was counted once. This chain joins TRBV5-1 and TRBJ2-5, with D maybe TRBD1 (5 bases). The germline V and J ends were trimmed by 4 bases and 8 bases, with 15 bases remaining between them. This CDR3 spans 13 amino acids. The V gene's germline CDR1 is SGHRS and CDR2 YFSETQ. Here the CDR3 DNA reads TGCGCCAGCAGCATGACAGTGACGGATACCCAGTACTTC. Protein sequence: CASSMTVTDTQYF.

Notes on this clone: One end of the junction is discordant with germline, which a read error may explain. The chain links TRBV11-2 to TRBJ2-4; D call uncertain. CDR3 length equals 15 residues. Germline V gives CDR1 SGHAT, CDR2 FQNNGV. CDR3 coding DNA: TGTGCCAGCAGTTTAGGAACTTTAGCCAAAAACATTCAGTACTTC. Translating gives CASSLGTLAKNIQYF.